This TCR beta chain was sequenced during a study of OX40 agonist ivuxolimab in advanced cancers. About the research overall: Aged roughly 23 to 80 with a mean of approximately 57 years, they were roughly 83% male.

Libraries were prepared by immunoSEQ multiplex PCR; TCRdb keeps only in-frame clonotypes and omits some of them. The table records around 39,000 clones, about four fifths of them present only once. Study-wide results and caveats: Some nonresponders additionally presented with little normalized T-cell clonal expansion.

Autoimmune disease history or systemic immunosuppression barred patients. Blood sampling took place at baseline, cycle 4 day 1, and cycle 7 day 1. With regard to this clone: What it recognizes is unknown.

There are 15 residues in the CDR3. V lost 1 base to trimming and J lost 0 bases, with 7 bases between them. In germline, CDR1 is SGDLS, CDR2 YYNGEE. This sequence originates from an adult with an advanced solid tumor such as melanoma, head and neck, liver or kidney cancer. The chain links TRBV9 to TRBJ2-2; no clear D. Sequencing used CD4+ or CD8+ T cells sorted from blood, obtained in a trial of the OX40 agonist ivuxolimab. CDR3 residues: CASSVTGANTGELFF. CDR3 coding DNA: TGTGCCAGCAGCGTAACTGGGGCGAACACCGGGGAGCTGTTTTTT.